Each of the 4 T cell receptor beta chains below was sequenced from the same sample in a study of OX40 agonist ivuxolimab in advanced cancers. The assay was immunoSEQ multiplex PCR, and TCRdb's table has in-frame clones only and misses some. The repertoire has some 96,000 clones, roughly 90% of them found once; the top ten carry approximately 0.58%. The source was CD4+ or CD8+ T cells sorted from blood, collected in a trial of the OX40 agonist ivuxolimab. These receptors were collected from an adult with an advanced solid tumor such as melanoma, head and neck, liver or kidney cancer.

The chain employs TRBV7-2 and TRBJ2-5; 7 bases are a match to TRBD1. This CDR3 is built from 14 residues. In germline, CDR1 is SGHTA, CDR2 FQGNSA. Trimming took 5 bases from V and 5 from J; bases not matched to a gene: 8. The CDR3 DNA is TGTGCCAGCAGCCGGAACCTGGGACAGGAGACCCAGTACTTC. This encodes CASSRNLGQETQYF. Full variable domain (rest looked up from reference TRBV7-2 and TRBJ2-5): GAGVSQSPSNKVTEKGKDVELRCDPISGHTALYWYRQSLGQGLEFLIYFQGNSAPDKSGLPSDRFSAERTGGSVSTLTIQRTQQEDSAVYLCASSRNLGQETQYFGPGTRLLVL.

This clone showed up just once. V is TRBV5-1 and J is TRBJ2-1; TRBD1 aligns across 10 bases. The CDR3 length is 17 residues. Trimming cost V 4 bases and J 7 bases; bases outside gene matches: 14. CDR1 SGHRS and CDR2 YFSETQ come from the germline V gene. Here the CDR3 DNA reads TGCGCCAGCAGCACCACACCGACAGGGGGCGCGAGAAATGAGCAGTTCTTC. Amino acids: CASSTTPTGGARNEQFF.

Here the CDR3 reads CASSLVTGGNEKLFF. CDR3 in DNA: TGCGCCAGCAGCTTGGTGACAGGGGGTAATGAAAAACTGTTTTTT. The chain recombines TRBV5-1 with TRBJ1-4; 9 nucleotides agree with TRBD1. The junction had 1 base not matched to a gene; V was cut back by 0 bases and J by 4 bases. The CDR3 loop spans 15 amino acids. Germline assignment: CDR1 SGHRS and CDR2 YFSETQ.

V usage is TRBV7-9 and J usage is TRBJ2-1; the D gene could be TRBD1 or TRBD2 (5 bases each). Germline V CDR1 and CDR2: SEHNR, FQNEAQ (reference sequence). Between the trimmed V and J ends, which lost 4 bases and 0 bases, there was a span of 16 bases. The length of the CDR3 is 17 residues. The CDR3 region has the DNA TGTGCCAGCAGCTCTGGTGAGGGGTCGAGCTCCTACAATGAGCAGTTCTTC. Amino acid sequence: CASSSGEGSSSYNEQFF.